This TCR beta chain was sequenced in a study of blood T cells in healthy people across ages. On this clonotype itself: What it binds is not known.

Trimming left V 7 bases short and J 0 bases short, with 10 bases between. The germline gives CDR1 SGHTA, CDR2 FQGNSA. The CDR3 is made up of 14 amino acids. Regarding the study as a whole: As age increased, TCR beta diversity per million T cells fell in a roughly linear fashion. Percentage of naive T cells showed a strong correlation with TCR beta diversity.

Sample donors were healthy Caucasian individuals that came from Russia, aged roughly 6 to 100. Alongside a J-beta primer mix, a sample-barcoded 5' primer served in a second PCR lasting about 6 to 12 cycles. MiXCR, run by TCRdb on the 5' RACE reads, gives a single entry per CDR3 protein. The table has 1.5 million to 2 million distinct CDR3 sequences, approximately 30% seen once. The source of this sequence is a woman younger than 45 in good health. The specimen was blood. The chain uses TRBV7-2 and TRBJ2-1, with D unresolved. The chain's CDR3 is CASKSRSSYNEQFF. The DNA of the CDR3 is TGTGCCAGCAAATCCAGGAGCTCCTACAATGAGCAGTTCTTC.